Below, 5 T cell receptor beta chains from the same sample are listed, as sequenced in a study of blood T cell repertoires in COVID-19. The repertoire was sequenced with immunoSEQ multiplex PCR; TCRdb's copy has only in-frame clones and lacks some. This table has 60,000 or so clones, 70% to 85% appearing once. The specimen sequenced was peripheral blood. These receptors were obtained from a man aged 60 to 69 with acute or convalescent COVID-19.

The chain uses TRBV30 and TRBJ1-1; 8 nucleotides agree with TRBD1. J lost 5 bases, V lost 8 bases, and 10 bases had no gene match. This CDR3 comprises 13 residues. Germline CDR1 reads GTSNPN; CDR2 reads SVGIG (reference sequence). The CDR3 here is CAGRQGMVTEAFF. CDR3 nucleotides: TGTGCCGGGCGACAGGGGATGGTGACTGAAGCTTTCTTT.

The chain uses TRBV4-2 and TRBJ2-3; 8 nucleotides align to TRBD2. Germline values: CDR1 LGHNA, CDR2 YNFKEQ. Trimming cost V 3 bases and J 0 bases; bases outside gene matches: 11. CDR3 length: 18 residues. The CDR3 coding sequence is TGTGCCAGCAGCCAGGATTTTAGCGGGACCCCTAGCACAGATACGCAGTATTTT. The encoded protein is CASSQDFSGTPSTDTQYF.

This chain links TRBV5-1 with TRBJ1-1; D possibly corresponds to TRBD1 (5 bases). The CDR3 has 15 amino acids. V was clipped by 6 bases and J by 1 base, with 16 bases between them. Germline V gene sequence: CDR1 SGHRS, CDR2 YFSETQ. The CDR3 DNA follows: TGCGCCAGCACCCCGGGGGGGTTGGCGAACACTGAAGCTTTCTTT. Protein product: CASTPGGLANTEAFF.

The rearrangement joins TRBV29-1 to TRBJ2-7, with TRBD2 matching over 11 bases. The CDR3 totals 16 residues. Germline-derived CDR1 and CDR2 are SQVTM and ANQGSEA. J was trimmed by 3 bases and V by 0 bases; bases with no gene match: 7. CDR3 nucleotides: TGCAGCGTTGAAGACATAGGGACTAGCGGAGTCTACGAGCAGTACTTC. Translation: CSVEDIGTSGVYEQYF.

This rearrangement joins TRBV7-8 to TRBJ1-1, with TRBD1 matching over 8 bases. The CDR3 is made up of 14 amino acids. Per germline, CDR1 SGHVS and CDR2 FQNEAQ. The V segment lost 5 bases and the J segment 1 base; nucleotides outside the gene matches: 3. The CDR3 DNA is TGTGCCAGCAGCCTGGGACAGGCGAACACTGAAGCTTTCTTT. Protein product: CASSLGQANTEAFF.